The rows below give T cell receptor beta chains drawn from one sample of a study of OX40 agonist ivuxolimab in advanced cancers. TCRdb's table, derived via immunoSEQ multiplex PCR, lists solely in-frame clones and lacks some. This sample has more than 9,500 clones, with roughly 80% found just once. The sample in question was CD4+ or CD8+ T cells sorted from blood, obtained in a trial of the OX40 agonist ivuxolimab. The receptors here all came from an adult with an advanced solid tumor such as melanoma, head and neck, liver or kidney cancer. Both conserved end residues are part of each CDR3. The order of the fields is J gene, V gene, clone size, CDR3 protein. The size entry is marked missing in some rows and otherwise reads once, few, many or a size class.

j_call: TRBJ2-3; v_call: TRBV2; clone_size: NA; cdr3_aa: CASSLTGVGADTQYF
j_call: TRBJ1-1; v_call: TRBV6-8; clone_size: NA; cdr3_aa: CASSLTETTEAFF
j_call: TRBJ1-5; v_call: TRBV4-1; clone_size: large; cdr3_aa: CASSQDRGRVNQPQHF
j_call: TRBJ2-1; v_call: TRBV2; clone_size: NA; cdr3_aa: CASSEARLAVHNEQFF
j_call: TRBJ2-1; v_call: TRBV21-1; clone_size: NA; cdr3_aa: CASSPEGIGSYNEQFF
j_call: TRBJ2-7; v_call: TRBV6-4; clone_size: NA; cdr3_aa: CASRKLARENEQYF
j_call: TRBJ1-5; v_call: TRBV15; clone_size: NA; cdr3_aa: CATSRQTGRSNQPQHF
j_call: TRBJ1-6; v_call: TRBV6-5; clone_size: NA; cdr3_aa: CASSSGQEGSPLHF
j_call: TRBJ2-7; v_call: TRBV6-6; clone_size: NA; cdr3_aa: CASGLAGNEQYF
j_call: TRBJ2-3; v_call: TRBV7-8; clone_size: NA; cdr3_aa: CASSLAQGGDTQYF
j_call: TRBJ2-1; v_call: TRBV6-4; clone_size: NA; cdr3_aa: CASSFGTIYNEQFF
j_call: TRBJ2-3; v_call: TRBV19; clone_size: NA; cdr3_aa: CASTGGTSTDTQYF
j_call: TRBJ1-2; v_call: TRBV19; clone_size: NA; cdr3_aa: CASSSGQGGYGYTF
j_call: TRBJ2-2; v_call: TRBV15; clone_size: NA; cdr3_aa: CATSRETGGLFF
j_call: TRBJ2-1; v_call: TRBV2; clone_size: NA; cdr3_aa: CASRGGQSSYNEQFF
j_call: TRBJ1-1; v_call: TRBV2; clone_size: NA; cdr3_aa: CASSTNQGQDVGAFF
j_call: TRBJ2-5; v_call: TRBV7-9; clone_size: NA; cdr3_aa: CASSPQGHETQYF
j_call: TRBJ1-2; v_call: TRBV16; clone_size: NA; cdr3_aa: CASSQFRAGEGYTF
j_call: TRBJ1-1; v_call: TRBV27; clone_size: NA; cdr3_aa: CVSSPPYPGETEAFF
j_call: TRBJ2-1; v_call: TRBV6-4; clone_size: NA; cdr3_aa: CASSVAGEYNEQFF
j_call: TRBJ1-5; v_call: TRBV19; clone_size: NA; cdr3_aa: CASSIGDRGLSQPQHF
j_call: TRBJ2-1; v_call: TRBV27; clone_size: NA; cdr3_aa: CASSLKGPSYNEQFF
j_call: TRBJ1-2; v_call: TRBV7-3; clone_size: NA; cdr3_aa: CASSLTVSYGYTF
j_call: TRBJ2-2; v_call: TRBV10-1; clone_size: large; cdr3_aa: CAQDRREEENTGELFF
j_call: TRBJ1-1; v_call: TRBV2; clone_size: NA; cdr3_aa: CASSWTAKNTEAFF
j_call: TRBJ1-2; v_call: TRBV6-6; clone_size: NA; cdr3_aa: CASSFLGQGYGYTF
j_call: TRBJ2-1; v_call: TRBV6-6; clone_size: NA; cdr3_aa: CASSYRQIYEQFF
j_call: TRBJ2-3; v_call: TRBV27; clone_size: NA; cdr3_aa: CASSSGREVTDTQYF
j_call: NA; v_call: TRBV7-8; clone_size: NA; cdr3_aa: CASSPRSRSYEQYF
j_call: TRBJ2-7; v_call: TRBV10-2; clone_size: NA; cdr3_aa: CASSEWGAAGGSYEQYF
j_call: TRBJ2-1; v_call: TRBV11-2; clone_size: NA; cdr3_aa: CASNPGQISYNEQFF
j_call: TRBJ2-1; v_call: TRBV4-3; clone_size: NA; cdr3_aa: CASSQDLGGPSSYNEQFF
j_call: TRBJ1-1; v_call: TRBV11-3; clone_size: medium-sized; cdr3_aa: CASSTTGHKNTEAFF
j_call: TRBJ2-1; v_call: TRBV7-2; clone_size: NA; cdr3_aa: CASSLWGNEQFF
j_call: TRBJ1-1; v_call: TRBV2; clone_size: NA; cdr3_aa: CASSDGQGDEAFF
j_call: TRBJ1-2; v_call: TRBV10-3; clone_size: NA; cdr3_aa: CAISDNRGTNYGYTF
j_call: TRBJ2-3; v_call: TRBV11-1; clone_size: NA; cdr3_aa: CASSWEGTQYF
j_call: TRBJ2-2; v_call: TRBV5-4; clone_size: NA; cdr3_aa: CASSLGFSGNTGELFF
j_call: TRBJ2-5; v_call: TRBV27; clone_size: NA; cdr3_aa: CASSSFSQETQYF
j_call: TRBJ1-2; v_call: TRBV11-2; clone_size: NA; cdr3_aa: CASSARTVGYTF
j_call: TRBJ2-1; v_call: TRBV6-4; clone_size: NA; cdr3_aa: CASSGGQTSGSVYNEQFF
j_call: TRBJ2-1; v_call: TRBV7-9; clone_size: once; cdr3_aa: CASSLTSGAYNEQFF
j_call: TRBJ2-3; v_call: TRBV5-4; clone_size: NA; cdr3_aa: CASSLAKSGGGTDTQYF
j_call: TRBJ2-7; v_call: TRBV2; clone_size: NA; cdr3_aa: CASALAEAYEQYF
j_call: TRBJ2-3; v_call: TRBV30; clone_size: NA; cdr3_aa: CAWSRQGLSTDTQYF
j_call: TRBJ1-3; v_call: TRBV21-1; clone_size: NA; cdr3_aa: CASSKDDRRNTIYF
j_call: TRBJ2-1; v_call: TRBV28; clone_size: NA; cdr3_aa: CASSSLAGPSYNEQFF
j_call: TRBJ2-3; v_call: TRBV7-9; clone_size: medium-sized; cdr3_aa: CASTLIGLAGEDTQYF
j_call: TRBJ1-5; v_call: TRBV7-6; clone_size: NA; cdr3_aa: CASSLAGTLGQPQHF
j_call: TRBJ1-5; v_call: TRBV27; clone_size: NA; cdr3_aa: CASSVSGNQPQHF
j_call: TRBJ1-2; v_call: TRBV13; clone_size: NA; cdr3_aa: CASSLVDASEGDTRDGYTF
j_call: TRBJ1-3; v_call: TRBV25-1; clone_size: NA; cdr3_aa: CASSLSGSTIYF
j_call: TRBJ2-3; v_call: TRBV4-1; clone_size: once; cdr3_aa: CASSQVLEGRGTDTQYF
j_call: TRBJ1-2; v_call: TRBV11-2; clone_size: NA; cdr3_aa: CASSPGTGDYGYTF
j_call: TRBJ2-7; v_call: TRBV6-5; clone_size: NA; cdr3_aa: CASSYGWEQYF
j_call: TRBJ1-3; v_call: TRBV6-1; clone_size: NA; cdr3_aa: CASSEYGPSGNTIYF
j_call: TRBJ2-4; v_call: TRBV5-5; clone_size: NA; cdr3_aa: CASSSGQGKDIQYF
j_call: TRBJ1-1; v_call: TRBV7-9; clone_size: NA; cdr3_aa: CASSLSSEGEAFF
j_call: TRBJ1-1; v_call: TRBV4-3; clone_size: NA; cdr3_aa: CASSQVTVNTEAFF
j_call: TRBJ1-1; v_call: TRBV5-6; clone_size: NA; cdr3_aa: CASSPGQEDPTEAFF